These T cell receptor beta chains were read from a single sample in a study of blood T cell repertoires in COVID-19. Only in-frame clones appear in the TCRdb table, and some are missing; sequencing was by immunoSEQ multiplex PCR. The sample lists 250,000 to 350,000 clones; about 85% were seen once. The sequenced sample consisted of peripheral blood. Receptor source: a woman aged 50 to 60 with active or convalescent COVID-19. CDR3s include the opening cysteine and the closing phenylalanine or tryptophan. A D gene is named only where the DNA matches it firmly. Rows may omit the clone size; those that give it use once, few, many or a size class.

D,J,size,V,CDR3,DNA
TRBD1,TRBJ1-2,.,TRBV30,CAWTRFWGQGSTNYGYTF,TGTGCCTGGACACGGTTCTGGGGACAGGGCTCTACTAACTATGGCTACACCTTC
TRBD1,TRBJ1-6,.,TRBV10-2,CASSVDRGDSPLHF,TGCGCCAGCAGTGTGGACAGGGGGGACTCACCCCTCCACTTT
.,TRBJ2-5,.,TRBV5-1,CASSLRQGPQETQYF,TGCGCCAGCAGCTTACGGCAGGGCCCCCAAGAGACCCAGTACTTC
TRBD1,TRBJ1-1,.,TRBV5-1,CASSPQGSNTEAFF,TGCGCCAGCAGCCCACAGGGGAGCAACACTGAAGCTTTCTTT
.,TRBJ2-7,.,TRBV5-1,CASSPNPGDYEQYF,TGCGCCAGCAGCCCCAACCCGGGGGACTACGAGCAGTACTTC
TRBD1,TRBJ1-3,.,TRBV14,CASSQRQGYSGNTIYF,TGTGCCAGCAGCCAAAGACAGGGATACTCTGGAAACACCATATATTTT
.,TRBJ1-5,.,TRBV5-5,CASSLDVRIWEGPQHF,TGTGCCAGCAGCTTGGATGTCAGGATCTGGGAGGGGCCCCAGCATTTT
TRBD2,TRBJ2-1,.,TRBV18,CASSGYGRGGNEQFF,TGTGCCAGCTCAGGTTACGGGAGGGGTGGCAATGAGCAGTTCTTC
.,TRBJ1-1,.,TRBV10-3,CAISEGTLNTEAFF,TGTGCCATCAGTGAGGGGACACTGAACACTGAAGCTTTCTTT
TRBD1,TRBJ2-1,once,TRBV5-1,CASSSDRASYNEQFF,TGCGCCAGCAGCTCGGACAGGGCCTCCTACAATGAGCAGTTCTTC
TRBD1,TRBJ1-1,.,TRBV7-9,CASSSPGQGVAEAFF,TGTGCCAGCAGCAGCCCGGGACAGGGAGTTGCTGAAGCTTTCTTT
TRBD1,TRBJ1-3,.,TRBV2,CASSLTGEGNTIYF,TGTGCCAGCAGTCTCACAGGGGAAGGAAACACCATATATTTT
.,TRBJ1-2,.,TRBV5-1,CASSREGYGYTF,TGCGCCAGCAGCCGGGAGGGCTATGGCTACACCTTC
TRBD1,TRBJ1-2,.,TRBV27,CASSSAGTGIGYTF,TGTGCCAGCAGTTCGGCCGGGACAGGGATCGGCTACACCTTC
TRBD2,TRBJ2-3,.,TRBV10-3,CAISEVGLAGALSTDTQYF,TGTGCCATCAGTGAGGTAGGACTAGCGGGAGCCCTTAGCACAGATACGCAGTATTTT
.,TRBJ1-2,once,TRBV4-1,CASSQEEVRGYGYTF,TGCGCCAGCAGCCAAGAAGAGGTTCGTGGGTATGGCTACACCTTC
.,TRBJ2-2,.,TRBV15,CATSRDRGGELFF,TGTGCCACCAGCAGAGACCGGGGCGGGGAGCTGTTTTTT
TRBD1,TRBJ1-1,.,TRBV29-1,CSVAPTGYTEAFF,TGCAGCGTTGCCCCGACAGGGTACACTGAAGCTTTCTTT
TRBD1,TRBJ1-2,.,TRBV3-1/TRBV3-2,CASSQDGLGRGVGYTF,TGTGCCAGCAGCCAAGATGGTCTGGGCAGGGGGGTCGGCTACACCTTC
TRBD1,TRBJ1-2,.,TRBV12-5,CASGMGTAYGYTF,TGTGCTAGTGGCATGGGGACAGCCTATGGCTACACCTTC
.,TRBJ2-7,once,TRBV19,CAIRYFRGTENYEQYF,TGTGCCATTCGCTATTTTCGGGGGACAGAGAACTACGAGCAGTACTTC
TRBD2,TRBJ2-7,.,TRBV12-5,CASGLVGLAGWSYEQYF,TGTGCTAGTGGTTTGGTAGGACTAGCGGGATGGTCCTACGAGCAGTACTTC
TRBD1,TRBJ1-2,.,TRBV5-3,CARSLAGTGANYGYTF,TGTGCCAGAAGCTTGGCCGGGACAGGGGCGAACTATGGCTACACCTTC
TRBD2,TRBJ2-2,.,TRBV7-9,CASSPITSGGIANTGELFF,TGTGCCAGCAGCCCCATAACTAGCGGGGGAATCGCGAACACCGGGGAGCTGTTTTTT
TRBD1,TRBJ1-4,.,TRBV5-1,CASSLDRGGATNEKLFF,TGCGCCAGCAGCTTGGACAGGGGTGGAGCAACTAATGAAAAACTGTTTTTT
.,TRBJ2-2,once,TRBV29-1,CSVDRRGELFF,TGCAGCGTTGATAGGCGGGGGGAGCTGTTTTTT
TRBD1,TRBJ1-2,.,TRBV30,CAWAADRGDYGYTF,TGTGCCTGGGCCGCCGACAGGGGTGACTATGGCTACACCTTC
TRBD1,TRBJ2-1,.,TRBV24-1,CATSDGTGLYEQFF,TGTGCCACCAGTGATGGGACAGGGCTTTATGAGCAGTTCTTC
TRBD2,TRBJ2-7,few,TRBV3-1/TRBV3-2,CASSPQGLAVSYEQYF,TGTGCCAGCAGCCCCCAGGGACTAGCGGTCTCCTACGAGCAGTACTTC
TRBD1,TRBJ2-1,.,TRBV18,CASSPPGQGYNEQFF,TGTGCCAGCTCACCACCTGGACAGGGGTACAATGAGCAGTTCTTC
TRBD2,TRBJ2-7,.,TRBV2,CASNGLAGVYEQYF,TGTGCCAGCAATGGCCTAGCGGGAGTCTACGAGCAGTACTTC
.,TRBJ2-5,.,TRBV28,CASSPQGQRETQYF,TGTGCCAGCAGTCCCCAGGGTCAAAGAGAGACCCAGTACTTC
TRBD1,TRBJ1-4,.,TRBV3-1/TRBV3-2,CASSVLQGAREKLFF,TGTGCCAGCAGCGTCTTACAGGGGGCACGGGAAAAACTGTTTTTT
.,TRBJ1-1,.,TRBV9,CASSVESLSGTEAFF,TGTGCCAGCAGCGTAGAGTCGTTGTCAGGGACTGAAGCTTTCTTT
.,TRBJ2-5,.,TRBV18,CASSPGSDVQYF,TGTGCCAGCTCACCGGGCTCAGATGTCCAGTACTTC
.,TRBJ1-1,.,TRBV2,CASSIETSNTEAFF,TGTGCCAGCAGTATTGAAACATCGAACACTGAAGCTTTCTTT
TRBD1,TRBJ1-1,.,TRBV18,CASSPQIPTGETEAFF,TGTGCCAGCTCACCACAGATACCGACAGGGGAAACTGAAGCTTTCTTT
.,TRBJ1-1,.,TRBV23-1,CASSPSGGGVYMNTEAFF,TGCGCCAGCAGTCCTTCGGGGGGGGGTGTTTACATGAACACTGAAGCTTTCTTT
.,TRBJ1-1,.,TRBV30,CAWMVSGHLF,TGTGCCTGGATGGTTTCGGGACACCTCTTT
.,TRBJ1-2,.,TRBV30,CAWSTRVFGYTF,TGTGCCTGGAGTACACGGGTTTTTGGCTACACCTTC
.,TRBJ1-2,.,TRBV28,CASSSQDPLRRIF,TGTGCCAGCAGTTCACAGGACCCTCTGCGGCGAATCTTC
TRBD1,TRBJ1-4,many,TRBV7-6,CASSLEPGGDEKLFF,TGTGCCAGCAGCTTAGAGCCAGGGGGCGATGAAAAACTGTTTTTT
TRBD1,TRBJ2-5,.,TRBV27,CASSSRTGGETQYF,TGTGCCAGCAGTTCCCGGACAGGGGGAGAGACCCAGTACTTC
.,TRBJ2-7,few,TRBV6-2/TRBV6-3,CASSYIERIYEQYF,TGTGCCAGCAGTTACATCGAGCGGATCTACGAGCAGTACTTC